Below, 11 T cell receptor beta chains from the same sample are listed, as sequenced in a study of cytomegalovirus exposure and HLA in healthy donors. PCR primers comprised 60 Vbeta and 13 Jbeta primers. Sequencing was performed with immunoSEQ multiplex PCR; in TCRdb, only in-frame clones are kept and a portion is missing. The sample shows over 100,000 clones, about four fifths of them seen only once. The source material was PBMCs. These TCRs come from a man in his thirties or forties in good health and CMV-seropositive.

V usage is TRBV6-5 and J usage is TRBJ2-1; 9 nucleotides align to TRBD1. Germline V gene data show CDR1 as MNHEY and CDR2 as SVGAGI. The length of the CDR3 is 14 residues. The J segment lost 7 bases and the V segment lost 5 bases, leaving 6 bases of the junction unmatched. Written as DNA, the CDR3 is TGTGCCAGCAGTCGTCCCGGGACAGGGAATGAGCAGTTCTTC. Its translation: CASSRPGTGNEQFF.

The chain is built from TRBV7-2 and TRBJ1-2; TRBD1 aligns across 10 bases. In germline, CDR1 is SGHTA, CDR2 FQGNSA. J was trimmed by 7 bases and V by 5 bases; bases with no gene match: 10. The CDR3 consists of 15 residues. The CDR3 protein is CASSPDRGQRGGYTF. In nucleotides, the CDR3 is TGTGCCAGCAGCCCTGACAGGGGGCAAAGGGGTGGCTACACCTTC.

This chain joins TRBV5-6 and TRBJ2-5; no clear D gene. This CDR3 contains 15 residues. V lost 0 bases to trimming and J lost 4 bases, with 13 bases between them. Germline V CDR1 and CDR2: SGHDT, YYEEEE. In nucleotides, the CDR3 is TGTGCCAGCAGCTTGGGGGTAGCACCAAGAGAGACCCAGTACTTC. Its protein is CASSLGVAPRETQYF.

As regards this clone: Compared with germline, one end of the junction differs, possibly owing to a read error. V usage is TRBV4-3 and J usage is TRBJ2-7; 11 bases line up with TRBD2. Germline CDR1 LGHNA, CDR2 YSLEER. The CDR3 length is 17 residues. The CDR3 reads CASSEDYLAGGSGEQYF. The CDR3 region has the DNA TGCGCCAGCAGCGAAGATTACCTAGCGGGGGGTAGTGGCGAGCAGTACTTC.

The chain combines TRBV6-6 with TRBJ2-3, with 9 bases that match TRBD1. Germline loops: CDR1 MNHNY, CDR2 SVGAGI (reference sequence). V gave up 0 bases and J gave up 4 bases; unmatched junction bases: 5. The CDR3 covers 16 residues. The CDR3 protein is CASSYSRQGGPDTQYF. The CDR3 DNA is TGTGCCAGCAGTTACTCGAGACAGGGGGGCCCAGATACGCAGTATTTT.

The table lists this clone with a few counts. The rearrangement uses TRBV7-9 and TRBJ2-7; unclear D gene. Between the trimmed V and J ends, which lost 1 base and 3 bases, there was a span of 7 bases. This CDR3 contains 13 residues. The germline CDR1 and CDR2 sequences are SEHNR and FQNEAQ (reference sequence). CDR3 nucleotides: TGTGCCAGCAGCTTAGGCAGTTTCTACGAGCAGTACTTC. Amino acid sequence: CASSLGSFYEQYF.

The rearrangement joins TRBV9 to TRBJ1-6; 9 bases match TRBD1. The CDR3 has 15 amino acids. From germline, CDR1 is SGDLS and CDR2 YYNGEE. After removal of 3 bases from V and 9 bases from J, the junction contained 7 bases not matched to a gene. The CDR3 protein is CASSAGTGSVSPLHF. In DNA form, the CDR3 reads TGTGCCAGCAGCGCGGGGACAGGGTCGGTTTCACCCCTCCACTTT.

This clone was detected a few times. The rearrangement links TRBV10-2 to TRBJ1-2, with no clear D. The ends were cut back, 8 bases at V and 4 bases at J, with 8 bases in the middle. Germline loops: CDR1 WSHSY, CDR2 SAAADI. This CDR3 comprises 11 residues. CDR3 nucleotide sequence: TGCGCCAGCCGGGTCTCCTATGGCTACACCTTC. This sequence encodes CASRVSYGYTF.

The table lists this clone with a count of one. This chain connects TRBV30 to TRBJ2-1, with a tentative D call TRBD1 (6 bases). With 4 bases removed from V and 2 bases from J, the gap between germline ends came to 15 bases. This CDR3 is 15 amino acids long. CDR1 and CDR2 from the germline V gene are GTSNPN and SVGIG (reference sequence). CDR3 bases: TGTGCCTGGAACCTAGGGACAAGCCCCTACAATGAGCAGTTCTTC. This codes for CAWNLGTSPYNEQFF.

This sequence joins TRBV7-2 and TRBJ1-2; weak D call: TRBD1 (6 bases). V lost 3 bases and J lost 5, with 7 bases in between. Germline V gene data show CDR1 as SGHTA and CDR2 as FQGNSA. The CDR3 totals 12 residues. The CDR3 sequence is CASSLQGYGYTF. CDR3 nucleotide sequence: TGTGCCAGCAGCTTGCAGGGGTATGGCTACACCTTC.

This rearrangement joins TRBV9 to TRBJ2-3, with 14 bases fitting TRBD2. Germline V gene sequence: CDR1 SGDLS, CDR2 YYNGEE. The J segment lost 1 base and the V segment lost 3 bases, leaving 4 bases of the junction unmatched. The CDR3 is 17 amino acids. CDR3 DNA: TGTGCCAGCAGCGGAGGACTAGCGGGGGGTCGCACAGATACGCAGTATTTT. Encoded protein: CASSGGLAGGRTDTQYF.